This TCR beta chain was captured in a study of cytomegalovirus exposure and HLA in healthy donors. V lost 2 bases and J lost 4; bases outside the gene matches: 6. The CDR3 has 15 residues. The germline gives CDR1 SGHTA, CDR2 FQGTGA. The assay was immunoSEQ multiplex PCR, and TCRdb's table has in-frame clones only and misses some. The sample consists of over 200,000 clones, around 90% of them appearing once. Note on this clone: Its antigen is as yet unknown.

Overall study findings and caveats: Cytomegalovirus status was reportedly diagnosed by the classifier with high sensitivity and specificity. The study labeled 150 to 200 TCR beta chains cytomegalovirus-associated. Usually a TCR sequence was rare, but some public TCRs were found in many donors. First-cohort TCR clusters were later found to tend to co-occur in the 120 or so validation repertoires.

The J gene is TRBJ2-5, the V gene TRBV7-3; 8 positions match TRBD2. Sequencing was done on a sample of PBMCs. The TCR originated in a woman between 18 and 30 years old in good health and CMV-seronegative. In nucleotides, the CDR3 is TGTGCCAGCAGCTTATCCCCGACTAGCGCAGAGACCCAGTACTTC. It translates to CASSLSPTSAETQYF. Using reference TRBV7-3 and TRBJ2-5 for the parts outside the CDR3, the full variable domain is GAGVSQTPSNKVTEKGKYVELRCDPISGHTALYWYRQSLGQGPEFLIYFQGTGAADDSGLPNDRFFAVRPEGSVSTLKIQRTERGDSAVYLCASSLSPTSAETQYFGPGTRLLVL.